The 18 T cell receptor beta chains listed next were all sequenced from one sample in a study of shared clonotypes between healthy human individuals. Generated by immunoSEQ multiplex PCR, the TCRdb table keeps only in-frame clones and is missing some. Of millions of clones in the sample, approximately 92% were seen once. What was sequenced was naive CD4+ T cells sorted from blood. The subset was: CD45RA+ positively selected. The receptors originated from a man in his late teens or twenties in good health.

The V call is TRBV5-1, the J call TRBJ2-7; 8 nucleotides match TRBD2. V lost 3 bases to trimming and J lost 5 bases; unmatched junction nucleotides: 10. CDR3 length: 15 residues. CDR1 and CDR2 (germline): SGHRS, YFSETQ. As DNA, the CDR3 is TGCGCCAGCAGCTCCGAAGGCGGGGGGAAAAACGAGCAGTACTTC. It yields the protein CASSSEGGGKNEQYF.

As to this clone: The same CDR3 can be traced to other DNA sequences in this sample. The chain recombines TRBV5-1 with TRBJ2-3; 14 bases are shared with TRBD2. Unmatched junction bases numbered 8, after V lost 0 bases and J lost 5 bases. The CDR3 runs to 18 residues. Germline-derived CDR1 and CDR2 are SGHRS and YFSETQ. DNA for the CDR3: TGCGCCAGCAGCTTGGCCGGGACTAGCGGGGGCGCGAGAGATACGCAGTATTTT. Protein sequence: CASSLAGTSGGARDTQYF.

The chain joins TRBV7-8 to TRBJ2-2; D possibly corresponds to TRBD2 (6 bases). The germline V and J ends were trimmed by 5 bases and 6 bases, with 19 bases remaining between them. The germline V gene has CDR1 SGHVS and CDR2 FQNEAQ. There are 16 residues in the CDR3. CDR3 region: CASSPSPGGFPGELFF. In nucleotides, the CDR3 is TGTGCCAGCAGCCCCTCCCCTGGGGGGTTCCCCGGGGAGCTGTTTTTT.

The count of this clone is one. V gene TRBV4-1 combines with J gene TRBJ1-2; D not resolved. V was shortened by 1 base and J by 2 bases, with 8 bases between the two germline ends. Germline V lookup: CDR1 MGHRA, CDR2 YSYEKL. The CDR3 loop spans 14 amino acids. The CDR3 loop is CASSQGQSNYGYTF. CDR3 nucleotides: TGCGCCAGCAGCCAAGGTCAGTCAAACTATGGCTACACCTTC.

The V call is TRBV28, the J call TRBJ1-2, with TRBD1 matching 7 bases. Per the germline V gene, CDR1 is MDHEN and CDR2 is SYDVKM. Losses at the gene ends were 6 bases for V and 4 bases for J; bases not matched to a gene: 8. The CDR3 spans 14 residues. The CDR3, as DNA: TGTGCCAGCAGCCTGGGGGACAGAGTCTATGGCTACACCTTC. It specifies CASSLGDRVYGYTF.

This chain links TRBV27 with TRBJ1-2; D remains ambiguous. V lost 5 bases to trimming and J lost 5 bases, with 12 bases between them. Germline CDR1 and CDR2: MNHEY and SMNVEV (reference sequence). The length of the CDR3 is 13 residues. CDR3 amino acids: CASSPSVPYGYTF. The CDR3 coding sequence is TGTGCCAGCAGTCCCTCGGTCCCGTATGGCTACACCTTC.

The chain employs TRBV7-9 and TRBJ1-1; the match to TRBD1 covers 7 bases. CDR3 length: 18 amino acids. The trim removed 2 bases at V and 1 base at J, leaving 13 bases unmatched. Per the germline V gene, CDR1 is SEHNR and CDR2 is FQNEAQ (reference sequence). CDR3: CASSLIRKGARSNTEAFF. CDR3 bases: TGTGCCAGCAGCTTAATCAGAAAGGGGGCCAGATCGAACACTGAAGCTTTCTTT.

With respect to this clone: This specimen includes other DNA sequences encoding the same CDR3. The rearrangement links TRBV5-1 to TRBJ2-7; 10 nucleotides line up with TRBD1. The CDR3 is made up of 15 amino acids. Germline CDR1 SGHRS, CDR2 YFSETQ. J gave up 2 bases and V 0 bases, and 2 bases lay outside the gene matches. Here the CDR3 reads CASSLGTGGAYEQYF. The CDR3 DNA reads TGCGCCAGCAGCTTGGGGACAGGGGGGGCCTACGAGCAGTACTTC.

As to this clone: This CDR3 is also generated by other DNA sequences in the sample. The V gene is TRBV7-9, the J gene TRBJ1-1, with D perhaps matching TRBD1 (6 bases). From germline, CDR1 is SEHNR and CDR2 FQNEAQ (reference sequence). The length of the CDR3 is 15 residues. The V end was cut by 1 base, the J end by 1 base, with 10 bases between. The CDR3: CASSLDGTPNTEAFF. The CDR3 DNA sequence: TGTGCCAGCAGCTTAGACGGGACACCGAACACTGAAGCTTTCTTT.

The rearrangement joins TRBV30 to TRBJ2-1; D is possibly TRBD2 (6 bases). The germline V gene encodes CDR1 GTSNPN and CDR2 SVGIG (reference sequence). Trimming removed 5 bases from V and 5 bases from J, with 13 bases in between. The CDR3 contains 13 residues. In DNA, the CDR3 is TGTGCCTGGGTGGGGCGGGGCCACAATGAGCAGTTCTTC. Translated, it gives CAWVGRGHNEQFF.

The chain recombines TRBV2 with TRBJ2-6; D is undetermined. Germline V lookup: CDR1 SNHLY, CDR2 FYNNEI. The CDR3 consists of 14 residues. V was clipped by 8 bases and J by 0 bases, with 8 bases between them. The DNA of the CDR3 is TGTGCCAGCCTTATGTTCTCTGGGGCCAACGTCCTGACTTTC. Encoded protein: CASLMFSGANVLTF.

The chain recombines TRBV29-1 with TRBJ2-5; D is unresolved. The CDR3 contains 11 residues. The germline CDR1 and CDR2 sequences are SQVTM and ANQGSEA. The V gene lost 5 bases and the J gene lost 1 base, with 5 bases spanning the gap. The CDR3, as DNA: TGCAGCGTTAGGCCCCAAGAGACCCAGTACTTC. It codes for CSVRPQETQYF.

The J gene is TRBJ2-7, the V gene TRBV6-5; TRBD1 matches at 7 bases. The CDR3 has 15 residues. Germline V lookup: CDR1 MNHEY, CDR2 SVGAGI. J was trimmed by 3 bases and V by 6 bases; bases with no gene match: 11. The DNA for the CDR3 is TGTGCCAGCAGCCCTACCCTAGGACAGGTCTACGAGCAGTACTTC. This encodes CASSPTLGQVYEQYF.

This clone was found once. The CDR3 reads CASETNFGNQPQHF. CDR3 bases: TGTGCCAGTGAGACAAACTTTGGCAATCAGCCCCAGCATTTT. V gene TRBV19 combines with J gene TRBJ1-5; D remains unclear. There are 14 residues in the CDR3. V was clipped by 8 bases and J by 2 bases, with 13 bases between them. Germline CDR1 and CDR2: LNHDA and SQIVND (reference sequence).

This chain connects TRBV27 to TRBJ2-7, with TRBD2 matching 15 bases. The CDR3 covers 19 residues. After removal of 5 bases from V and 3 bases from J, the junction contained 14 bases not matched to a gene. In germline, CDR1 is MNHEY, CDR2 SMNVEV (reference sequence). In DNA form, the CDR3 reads TGTGCCAGCAGTCCCCGGACTAGCGGGAGGGGTTTATCCCGCTACGAGCAGTACTTC. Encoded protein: CASSPRTSGRGLSRYEQYF.

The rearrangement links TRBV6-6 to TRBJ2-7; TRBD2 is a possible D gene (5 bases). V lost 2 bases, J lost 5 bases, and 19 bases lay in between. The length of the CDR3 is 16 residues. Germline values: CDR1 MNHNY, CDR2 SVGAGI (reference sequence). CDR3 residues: CASSYQIRTGRHEQYF. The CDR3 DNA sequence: TGTGCCAGCAGTTACCAAATCCGGACTGGGAGACACGAGCAGTACTTC.

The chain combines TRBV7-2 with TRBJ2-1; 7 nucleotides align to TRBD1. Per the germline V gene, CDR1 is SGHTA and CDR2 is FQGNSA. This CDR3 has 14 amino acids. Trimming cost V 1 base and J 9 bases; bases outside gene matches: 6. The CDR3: CASSLGQGFTEQFF. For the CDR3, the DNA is TGTGCCAGCAGCTTAGGACAGGGCTTCACTGAGCAGTTCTTC. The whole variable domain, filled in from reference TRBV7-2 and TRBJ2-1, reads GAGVSQSPSNKVTEKGKDVELRCDPISGHTALYWYRQSLGQGLEFLIYFQGNSAPDKSGLPSDRFSAERTGGSVSTLTIQRTQQEDSAVYLCASSLGQGFTEQFFGPGTRLTVL.

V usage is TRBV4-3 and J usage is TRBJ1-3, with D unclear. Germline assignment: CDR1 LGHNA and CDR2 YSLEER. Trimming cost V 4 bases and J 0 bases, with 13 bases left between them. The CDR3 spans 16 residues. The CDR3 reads CASSPTLGSSGNTIYF. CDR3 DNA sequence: TGCGCCAGCAGCCCCACCTTAGGGAGCTCTGGAAACACCATATATTTT.